Listed below are T cell receptor beta chains from one sample, sequenced in a study of early T cells in non-severe SARS-CoV-2 infection. TCRdb itself ran the 5' RACE reads through MiXCR, one entry per CDR3 protein. This sample carries about 67,000 distinct CDR3 sequences, more than 9% of them seen once, and the ten largest clones take 3% to 4.5%. The specimen sequenced was whole blood. All receptors derive from an adult who was a healthcare worker with PCR-confirmed SARS-CoV-2 infection or an uninfected control (not recorded which). Each CDR3 is given with its conserved first and last residue. The D gene is left open where the match is weak. Clone size is given for some rows only: seen once, a few or many times, or a class if the clone is expanded.

>TRBD1|NA|TRBV12-3/TRBV12-4|TRBJ1-4
CASSRDRAGEKLFF
TGTGCCAGCAGCCGGGACAGGGCTGGTGAAAAACTGTTTTTT
>NA|NA|TRBV24-1|TRBJ2-4
CATSAGARDIQYF
TGTGCCACCAGTGCAGGGGCGCGAGACATTCAGTACTTC
>NA|many|TRBV6-5|TRBJ2-4
CASRTLAKNIQYF
TGTGCCAGCAGGACACTAGCCAAAAACATTCAGTACTTC
>TRBD2|few|TRBV12-3/TRBV12-4|TRBJ2-5
CASRAGGPLIETQYF
TGTGCCAGCCGTGCGGGAGGGCCCCTGATAGAGACCCAGTACTTC
>NA|many|TRBV2|TRBJ2-4
CASVPRAGQNNIQYF
TGTGCCAGCGTTCCTCGTGCGGGACAGAACAACATTCAGTACTTC
>NA|many|TRBV18|TRBJ2-6
CASSPMGPGVTGANVLTF
TGTGCCAGCTCACCAATGGGACCGGGGGTTACCGGGGCCAACGTCCTGACTTTC
>NA|NA|TRBV3-1|TRBJ1-2
CASSGGLYGYTF
TGTGCCAGCAGTGGGGGCCTATATGGCTACACCTTC
>NA|many|TRBV7-9|TRBJ2-5
CASSPRGPQETQYF
TGTGCCAGCAGCCCACGGGGGCCCCAAGAGACCCAGTACTTC
>NA|many|TRBV6-5|TRBJ1-6
CASSYGPQNNSPLHF
TGTGCCAGCAGTTACGGCCCCCAAAATAATTCACCCCTCCACTTT
>TRBD1|few|TRBV7-9|TRBJ1-1
CASRGTGGNTEAFF
TGTGCCAGCAGGGGAACAGGGGGCAACACTGAAGCTTTCTTT
>NA|many|TRBV6-5|TRBJ2-5
CASSYSGETQYF
TGTGCCAGCAGTTACTCCGGGGAGACCCAGTACTTC
>NA|few|TRBV11-2|TRBJ2-7
CASSLMGSYEQYF
TGTGCCAGCAGCTTAATGGGTTCCTACGAGCAGTACTTC
>NA|few|TRBV7-6|TRBJ2-7
CASSLLTGLSYEQYF
TGTGCCAGCAGCTTACTTACAGGGCTCTCCTACGAGCAGTACTTC